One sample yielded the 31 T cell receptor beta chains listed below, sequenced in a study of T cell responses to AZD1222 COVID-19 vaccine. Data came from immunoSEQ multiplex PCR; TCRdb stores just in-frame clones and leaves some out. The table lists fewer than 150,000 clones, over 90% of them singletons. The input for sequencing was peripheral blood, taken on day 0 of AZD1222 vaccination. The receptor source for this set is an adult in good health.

CDR3 region: CASSRGQAKNYGYTF. Written as DNA, the CDR3 is TGTGCCAGCAGCAGGGGACAGGCAAAAAACTATGGCTACACCTTC. The chain employs TRBV5-6 and TRBJ1-2; TRBD1 matches 8 bases. Germline lookup yields CDR1 SGHDT and CDR2 YYEEEE. The CDR3 consists of 15 residues. The V and J ends lost 4 bases and 2 bases, in that order; junction bases with no gene match: 7.

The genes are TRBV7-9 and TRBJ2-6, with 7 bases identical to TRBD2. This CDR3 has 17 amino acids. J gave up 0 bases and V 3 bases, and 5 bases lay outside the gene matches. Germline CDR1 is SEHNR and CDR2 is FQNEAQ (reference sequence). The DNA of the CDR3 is TGTGCCAGCAGCTTCAGCGGGGACCTCTCTGGGGCCAACGTCCTGACTTTC. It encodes CASSFSGDLSGANVLTF.

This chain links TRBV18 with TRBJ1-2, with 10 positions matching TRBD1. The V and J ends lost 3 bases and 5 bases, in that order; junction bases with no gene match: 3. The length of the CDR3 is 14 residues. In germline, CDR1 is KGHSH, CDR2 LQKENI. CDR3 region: CASSPGTGAYGYTF. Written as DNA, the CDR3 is TGTGCCAGCTCACCCGGGACAGGGGCTTATGGCTACACCTTC.

CDR3 nucleotide sequence: TGTGCCAGCAGCCGCGGACAGAACACTGAAGCTTTCTTT. Translated, it gives CASSRGQNTEAFF. The chain uses TRBV5-5 and TRBJ1-1; D is possibly TRBD1 (5 bases). Trimming pared 4 bases from V and 1 base from J, leaving 8 bases between. The germline V gene has CDR1 SGHKS and CDR2 YYEKEE (reference sequence). This CDR3 contains 13 residues.

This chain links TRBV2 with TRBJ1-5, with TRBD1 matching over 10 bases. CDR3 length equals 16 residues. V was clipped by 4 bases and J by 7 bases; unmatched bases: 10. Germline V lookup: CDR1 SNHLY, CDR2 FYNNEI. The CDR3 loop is CASSGPTGQGMQPQHF. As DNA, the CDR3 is TGTGCCAGCAGTGGGCCTACGGGACAGGGGATGCAGCCCCAGCATTTT.

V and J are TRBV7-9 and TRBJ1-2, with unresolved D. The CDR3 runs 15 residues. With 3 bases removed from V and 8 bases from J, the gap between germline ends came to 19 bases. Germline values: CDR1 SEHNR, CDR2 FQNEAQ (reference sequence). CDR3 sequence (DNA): TGTGCCAGCAGCTTTATCGGCAGTTGGGGTCGCGGCTACACCTTC. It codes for CASSFIGSWGRGYTF.

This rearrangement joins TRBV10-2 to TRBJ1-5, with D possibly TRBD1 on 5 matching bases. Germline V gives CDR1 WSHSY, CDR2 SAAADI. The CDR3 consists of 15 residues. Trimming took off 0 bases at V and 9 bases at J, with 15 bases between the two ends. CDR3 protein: CASSESRGGGGPQHF. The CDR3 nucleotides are TGCGCCAGCAGTGAGTCGAGAGGTGGGGGGGGGCCCCAGCATTTT.

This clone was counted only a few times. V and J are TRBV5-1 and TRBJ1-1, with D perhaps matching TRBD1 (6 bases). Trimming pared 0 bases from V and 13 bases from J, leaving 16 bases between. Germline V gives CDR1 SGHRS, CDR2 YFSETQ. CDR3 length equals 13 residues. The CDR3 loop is CASSLGGTGIGFF. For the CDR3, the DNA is TGCGCCAGCAGCTTGGGGGGAACAGGGATCGGTTTCTTT.

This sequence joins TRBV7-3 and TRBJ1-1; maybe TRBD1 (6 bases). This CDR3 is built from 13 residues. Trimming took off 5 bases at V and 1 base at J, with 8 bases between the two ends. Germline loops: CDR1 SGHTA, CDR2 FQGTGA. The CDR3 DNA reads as TGTGCCAGCAGCGAACAGGGGAACACTGAAGCTTTCTTT. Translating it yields CASSEQGNTEAFF.

Written as DNA, the CDR3 is TGCAGCGTTAGACGGGACAGGGAGGGGAACTATGGCTACACCTTC. As protein: CSVRRDREGNYGYTF. The rearrangement uses TRBV29-1 and TRBJ1-2; 9 bases map to TRBD1. This CDR3 is 15 amino acids long. Trimming removed 5 bases from V and 2 bases from J; junction bases left unmatched: 9. The germline V gene has CDR1 SQVTM and CDR2 ANQGSEA.

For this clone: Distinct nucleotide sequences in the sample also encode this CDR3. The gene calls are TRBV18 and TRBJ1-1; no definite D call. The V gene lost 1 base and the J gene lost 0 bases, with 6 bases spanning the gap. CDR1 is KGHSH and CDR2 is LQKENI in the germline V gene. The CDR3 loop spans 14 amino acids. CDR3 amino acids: CASSPRDLNTEAFF. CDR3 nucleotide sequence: TGTGCCAGCTCACCACGCGACCTGAACACTGAAGCTTTCTTT. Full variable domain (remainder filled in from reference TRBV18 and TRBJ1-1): NAGVMQNPRHLVRRRGQEARLRCSPMKGHSHVYWYRQLPEEGLKFMVYLQKENIIDESGMPKERFSAEFPKEGPSILRIQQVVRGDSAAYFCASSPRDLNTEAFFGQGTRLTVV.

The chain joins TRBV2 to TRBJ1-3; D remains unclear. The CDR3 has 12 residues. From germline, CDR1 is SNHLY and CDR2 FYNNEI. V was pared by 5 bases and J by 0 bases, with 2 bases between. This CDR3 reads CASSFSGNTIYF. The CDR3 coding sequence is TGTGCCAGCAGTTTCTCTGGAAACACCATATATTTT.

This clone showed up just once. CDR3 protein: CASSQDLIQPQHF. The CDR3 bases are TGTGCCAGCAGCCAAGACTTAATCCAGCCCCAGCATTTT. The chain recombines TRBV3-1 (or the pseudogene TRBV3-2) with TRBJ1-5, with D uncertain. V was shortened by 0 bases and J by 7 bases, with 7 bases between the two germline ends. Germline CDR1 and CDR2: LGHDT and YNNKEL (reference sequence). The CDR3 is 13 residues long.

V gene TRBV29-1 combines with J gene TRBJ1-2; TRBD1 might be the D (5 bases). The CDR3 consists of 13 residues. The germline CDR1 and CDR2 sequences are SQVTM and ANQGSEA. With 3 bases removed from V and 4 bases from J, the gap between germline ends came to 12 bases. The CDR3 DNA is TGCAGCGTTGAGGTCAGGGCGGGCTATGGCTACACCTTC. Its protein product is CSVEVRAGYGYTF.

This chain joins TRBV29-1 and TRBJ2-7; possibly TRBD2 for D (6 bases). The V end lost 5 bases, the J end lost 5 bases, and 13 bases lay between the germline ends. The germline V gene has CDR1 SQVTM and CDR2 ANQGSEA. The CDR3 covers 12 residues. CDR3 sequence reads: CSVRAPGDEQYF. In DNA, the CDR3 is TGCAGCGTTCGGGCCCCGGGGGACGAGCAGTACTTC.

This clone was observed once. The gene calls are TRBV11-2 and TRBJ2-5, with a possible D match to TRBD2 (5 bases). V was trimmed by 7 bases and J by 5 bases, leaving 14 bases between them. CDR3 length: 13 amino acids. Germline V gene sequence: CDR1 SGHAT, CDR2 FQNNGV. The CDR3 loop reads CASKIGPGETQYF. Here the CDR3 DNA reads TGTGCCAGCAAGATCGGGCCGGGGGAGACCCAGTACTTC.

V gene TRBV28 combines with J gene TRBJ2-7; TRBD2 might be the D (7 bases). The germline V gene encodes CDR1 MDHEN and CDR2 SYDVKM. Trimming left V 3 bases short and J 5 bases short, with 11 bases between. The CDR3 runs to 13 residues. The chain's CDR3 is CASSFGGRDEQYF. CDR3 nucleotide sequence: TGTGCCAGCAGTTTCGGGGGGCGGGACGAGCAGTACTTC.

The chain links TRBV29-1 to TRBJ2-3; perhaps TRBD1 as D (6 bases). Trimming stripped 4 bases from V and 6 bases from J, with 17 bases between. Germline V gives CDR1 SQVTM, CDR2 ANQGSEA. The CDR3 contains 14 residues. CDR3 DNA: TGCAGCGTTGTGGGGGCAGGGGCATGGGATACGCAGTATTTT. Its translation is CSVVGAGAWDTQYF.

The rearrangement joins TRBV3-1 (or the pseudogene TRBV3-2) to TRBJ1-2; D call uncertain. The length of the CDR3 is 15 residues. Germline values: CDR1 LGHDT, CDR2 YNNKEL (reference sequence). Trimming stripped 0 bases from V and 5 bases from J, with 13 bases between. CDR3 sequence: CASSQDYGRAYGYTF. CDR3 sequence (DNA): TGTGCCAGCAGCCAAGATTACGGGCGGGCTTATGGCTACACCTTC.

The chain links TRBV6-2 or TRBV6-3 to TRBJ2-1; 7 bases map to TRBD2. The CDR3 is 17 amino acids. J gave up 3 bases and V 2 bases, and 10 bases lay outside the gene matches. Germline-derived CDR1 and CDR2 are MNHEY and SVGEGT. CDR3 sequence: CASSYKRGALLYNEQFF. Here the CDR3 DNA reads TGTGCCAGCAGTTACAAGCGGGGAGCCCTCCTCTACAATGAGCAGTTCTTC.

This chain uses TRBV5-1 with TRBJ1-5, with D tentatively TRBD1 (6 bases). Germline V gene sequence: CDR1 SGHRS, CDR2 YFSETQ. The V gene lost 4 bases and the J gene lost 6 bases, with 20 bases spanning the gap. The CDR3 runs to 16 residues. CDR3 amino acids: CASSPGGGGAGQPQHF. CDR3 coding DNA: TGCGCCAGCAGCCCCGGAGGGGGGGGCGCGGGTCAGCCCCAGCATTTT.

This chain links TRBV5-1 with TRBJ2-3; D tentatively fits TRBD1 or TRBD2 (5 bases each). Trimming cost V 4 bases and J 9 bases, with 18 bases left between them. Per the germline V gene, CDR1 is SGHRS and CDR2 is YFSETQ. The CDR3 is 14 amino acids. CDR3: CASSAGALRDTQYF. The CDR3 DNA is TGCGCCAGCAGCGCCGGGGCGCTCCGGGACACGCAGTATTTT.

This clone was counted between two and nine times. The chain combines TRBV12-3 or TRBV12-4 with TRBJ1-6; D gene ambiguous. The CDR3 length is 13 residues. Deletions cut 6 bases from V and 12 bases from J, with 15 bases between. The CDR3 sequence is CASRPQTGLPLHF. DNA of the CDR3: TGTGCCAGCAGGCCTCAAACTGGGCTACCCCTCCACTTT.

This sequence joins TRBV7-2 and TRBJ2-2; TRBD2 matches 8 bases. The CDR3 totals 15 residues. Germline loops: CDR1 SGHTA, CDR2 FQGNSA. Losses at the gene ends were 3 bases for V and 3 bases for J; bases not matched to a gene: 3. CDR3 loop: CASSFSGTDTGELFF. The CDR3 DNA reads TGTGCCAGCAGCTTTAGCGGGACCGACACCGGGGAGCTGTTTTTT.

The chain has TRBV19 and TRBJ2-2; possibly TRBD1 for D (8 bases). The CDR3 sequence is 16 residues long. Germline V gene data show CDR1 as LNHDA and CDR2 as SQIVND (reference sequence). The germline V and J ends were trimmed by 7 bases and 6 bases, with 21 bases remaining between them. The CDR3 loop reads CASIPGGQDGSGELFF. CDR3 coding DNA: TGTGCCAGTATCCCGGGGGGACAGGACGGCTCCGGGGAGCTGTTTTTT.

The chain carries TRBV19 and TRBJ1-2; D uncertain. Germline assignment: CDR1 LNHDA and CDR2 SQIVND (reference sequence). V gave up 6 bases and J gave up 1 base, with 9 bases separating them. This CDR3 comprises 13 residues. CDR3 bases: TGTGCCAGTAGCACAGTGGATAACTATGGCTACACCTTC. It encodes CASSTVDNYGYTF.

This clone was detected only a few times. The CDR3 protein is CASSLQDGAAEQFF. CDR3 nucleotides: TGTGCCAGCAGCTTACAGGACGGGGCCGCTGAGCAGTTCTTC. The chain carries TRBV7-9 and TRBJ2-1, with D possibly called TRBD1 or TRBD2 (5 bases each). From germline, CDR1 is SEHNR and CDR2 FQNEAQ (reference sequence). Trimming shortened V by 2 bases and J by 9 bases, and 14 bases separated the two germline ends. The CDR3 sequence is 14 residues long.

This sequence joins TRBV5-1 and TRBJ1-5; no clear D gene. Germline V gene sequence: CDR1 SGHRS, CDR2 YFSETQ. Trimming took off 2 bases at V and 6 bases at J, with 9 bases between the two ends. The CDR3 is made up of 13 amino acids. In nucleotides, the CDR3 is TGCGCCAGCAGCTTCTCTGGAGGTCAGCCCCAGCATTTT. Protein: CASSFSGGQPQHF.

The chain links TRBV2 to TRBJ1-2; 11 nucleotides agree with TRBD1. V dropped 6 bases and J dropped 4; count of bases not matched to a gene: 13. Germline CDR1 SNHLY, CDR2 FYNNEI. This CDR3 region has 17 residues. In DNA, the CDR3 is TGTGCCAGCAGCCAGTGGGACAGGGGGGACAAGGGCTATGGCTACACCTTC. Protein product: CASSQWDRGDKGYGYTF.

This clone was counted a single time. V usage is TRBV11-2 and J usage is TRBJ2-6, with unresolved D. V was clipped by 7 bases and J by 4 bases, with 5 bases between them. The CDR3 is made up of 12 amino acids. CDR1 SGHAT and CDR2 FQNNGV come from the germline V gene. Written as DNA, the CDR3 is TGTGCCAGCACCCGCGGGGCCAACGTCCTGACTTTC. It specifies CASTRGANVLTF.

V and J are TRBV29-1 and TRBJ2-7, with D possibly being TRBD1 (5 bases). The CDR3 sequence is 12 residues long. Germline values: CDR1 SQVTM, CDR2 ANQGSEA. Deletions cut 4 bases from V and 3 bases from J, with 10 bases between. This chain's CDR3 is CSVGQRDYEQYF. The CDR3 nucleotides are TGCAGCGTTGGACAGAGAGACTACGAGCAGTACTTC.